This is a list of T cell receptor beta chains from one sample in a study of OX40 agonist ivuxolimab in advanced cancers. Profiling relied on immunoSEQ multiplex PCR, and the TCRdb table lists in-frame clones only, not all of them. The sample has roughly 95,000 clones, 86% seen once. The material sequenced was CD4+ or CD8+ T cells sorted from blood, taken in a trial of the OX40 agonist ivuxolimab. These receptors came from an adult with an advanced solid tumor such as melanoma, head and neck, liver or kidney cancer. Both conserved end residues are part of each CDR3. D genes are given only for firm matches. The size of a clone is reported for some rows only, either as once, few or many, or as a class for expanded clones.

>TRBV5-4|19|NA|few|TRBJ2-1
TGTGCCAGCAGCAGAGTGGGTTCACAGGGGGGGATCCTGGACAATGAGCAGTTCTTC
CASSRVGSQGGILDNEQFF
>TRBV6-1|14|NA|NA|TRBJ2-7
TGTGCCAGCCTGAAGACAGGGACTCTTTACGAGCAGTACTTC
CASLKTGTLYEQYF
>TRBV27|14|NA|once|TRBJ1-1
TGTGCCAGCAGCCCGACAGGATATTACACTGAAGCTTTCTTT
CASSPTGYYTEAFF
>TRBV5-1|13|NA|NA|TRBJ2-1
TGCGCCAGCAGCTTTGGGCTCGGCAATGAGCAGTTCTTC
CASSFGLGNEQFF
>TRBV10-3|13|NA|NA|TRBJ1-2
TGTGCCATCAGCCTAGAACACGAGGATGGCTACACCTTC
CAISLEHEDGYTF
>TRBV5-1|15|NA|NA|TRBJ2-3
TGCGCCAGCAGCTTAGGACAGACTAACACAGATACGCAGTATTTT
CASSLGQTNTDTQYF
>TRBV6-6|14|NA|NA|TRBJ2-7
TGTGCCAGCACCGGCCCCAGGGGGGCCTACGAGCAGTACTTC
CASTGPRGAYEQYF
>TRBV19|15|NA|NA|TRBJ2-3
TGTGCCAGCAGTCAAGGGGACCGTTACACAGATACGCAGTATTTT
CASSQGDRYTDTQYF
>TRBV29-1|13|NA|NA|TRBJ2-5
TGCAGCGCGCTACAGGGCTTAGGGGAGACCCAGTACTTC
CSALQGLGETQYF
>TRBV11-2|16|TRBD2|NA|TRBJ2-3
TGTGCCAGCAGTCGGCTAGCGGGCCTTAGCACAGATACGCAGTATTTT
CASSRLAGLSTDTQYF
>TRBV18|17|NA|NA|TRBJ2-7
TGTGCCAGCTCGTCGAAAAGAGACAACCAGGCCCCCTACGAGCAGTACTTC
CASSSKRDNQAPYEQYF
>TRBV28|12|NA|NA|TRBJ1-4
TGTGCCGTCACCCGGTCTAATGAAAAACTGTTTTTT
CAVTRSNEKLFF
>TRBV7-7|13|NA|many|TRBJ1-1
TGTGCTAGCAGCTTAGACCCAGGGCGGGAAGCTTTCTTT
CASSLDPGREAFF
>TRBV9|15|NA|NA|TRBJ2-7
TGTGCCAGCAGCGTAGCTCCGGGAGATCAGTACGAGCAGTACTTC
CASSVAPGDQYEQYF
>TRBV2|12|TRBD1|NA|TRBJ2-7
TGTGCCAGCAGTACAGGGGCCGGTGAGCAGTACTTC
CASSTGAGEQYF
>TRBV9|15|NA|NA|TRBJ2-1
TGTGCCAGCAGCCCCCGGACCACCTCCCACAATGAGCAGTTCTTC
CASSPRTTSHNEQFF
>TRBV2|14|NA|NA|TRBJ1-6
TGTGCCAGCAGTGAAGACCAGGGAAACAGACCCCTCCACTTT
CASSEDQGNRPLHF
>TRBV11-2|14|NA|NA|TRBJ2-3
TGTGCCAGCAGCCCGGGATCGGGGCCAGATACGCAGTATTTT
CASSPGSGPDTQYF
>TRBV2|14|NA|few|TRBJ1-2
TGTGCCAGCAGTGAATTGACTCTTGTCTATGGCTACACCTTC
CASSELTLVYGYTF
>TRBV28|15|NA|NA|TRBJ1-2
TGTGCCAGCAACCTCGACACGGGGGGCAGCTATGGCTACACCTTC
CASNLDTGGSYGYTF
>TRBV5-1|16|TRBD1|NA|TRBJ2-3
TGCGCCAGCAGCCCCCCGACCCAGGGGGGCACAGATACGCAGTATTTT
CASSPPTQGGTDTQYF
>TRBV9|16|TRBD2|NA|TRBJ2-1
TGTGCCAGCAGCGTTCGGGGCGGGAGTATGAGTAATGAGCAGTTCTTC
CASSVRGGSMSNEQFF
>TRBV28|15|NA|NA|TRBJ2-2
TGTGCCAGCATCGCCCCCACAGGATTCGCCGGGGAGCTGTTTTTT
CASIAPTGFAGELFF
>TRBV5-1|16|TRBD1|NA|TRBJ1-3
TGCGCCAGCAGCCTAGGGACAGGGTCAACTGGAAACACCATATATTTT
CASSLGTGSTGNTIYF
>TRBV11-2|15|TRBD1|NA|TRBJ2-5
TGTGCCAGCAGCCGGGGACAGGAACCTCAAGAGACCCAGTACTTC
CASSRGQEPQETQYF
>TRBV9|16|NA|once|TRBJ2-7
TGTGCCAGCAGCGTAAGTCCGACAGGCTATAACTACGAGCAGTACTTC
CASSVSPTGYNYEQYF
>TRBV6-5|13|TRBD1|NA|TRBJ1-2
TGTGCCAGCAGTTACTCGACAGGGCAGGGCTACACCTTC
CASSYSTGQGYTF
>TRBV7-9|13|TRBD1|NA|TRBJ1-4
TGTGCCAGCAGCGGACAGGGGTATGAAAAACTGTTTTTT
CASSGQGYEKLFF
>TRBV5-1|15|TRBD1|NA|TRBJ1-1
TGCGCCAGCAGCCCAGGGGACAGGACGAACACTGAAGCTTTCTTT
CASSPGDRTNTEAFF
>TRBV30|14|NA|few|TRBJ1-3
TGTGCCTGGAGTAAGGCGTACTCTGGAAACACCATATATTTT
CAWSKAYSGNTIYF
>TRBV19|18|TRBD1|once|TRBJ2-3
TGTGCCAGTAGAACCACGGGGACAGATTTTCCCGGCACAGATACGCAGTATTTT
CASRTTGTDFPGTDTQYF
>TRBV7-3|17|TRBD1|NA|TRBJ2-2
TGTGCCAGCAGCGCCCAGGGGGCCGCTCTTAACACCGGGGAGCTGTTTTTT
CASSAQGAALNTGELFF
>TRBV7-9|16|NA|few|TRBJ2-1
TGTGCCAGCAGCCCGCCTCCCGGACAAAGATACAATGAGCAGTTCTTC
CASSPPPGQRYNEQFF
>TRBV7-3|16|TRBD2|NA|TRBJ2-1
TGTGCCAGCAGCTTAATCGGCGGGGGCTCCTACAATGAGCAGTTCTTC
CASSLIGGGSYNEQFF
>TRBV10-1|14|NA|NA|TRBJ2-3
TGCGCCAGCAGTGACGGGGACGACACAGATACGCAGTATTTT
CASSDGDDTDTQYF
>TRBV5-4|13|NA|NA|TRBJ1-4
TGTGCCAGCAGCTTGGAGGTGGGGGAAAAACTGTTTTTT
CASSLEVGEKLFF
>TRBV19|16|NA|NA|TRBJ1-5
TGTGCCAGTAGTATTACCCAGGGTCTCAGCAATCAGCCCCAGCATTTT
CASSITQGLSNQPQHF